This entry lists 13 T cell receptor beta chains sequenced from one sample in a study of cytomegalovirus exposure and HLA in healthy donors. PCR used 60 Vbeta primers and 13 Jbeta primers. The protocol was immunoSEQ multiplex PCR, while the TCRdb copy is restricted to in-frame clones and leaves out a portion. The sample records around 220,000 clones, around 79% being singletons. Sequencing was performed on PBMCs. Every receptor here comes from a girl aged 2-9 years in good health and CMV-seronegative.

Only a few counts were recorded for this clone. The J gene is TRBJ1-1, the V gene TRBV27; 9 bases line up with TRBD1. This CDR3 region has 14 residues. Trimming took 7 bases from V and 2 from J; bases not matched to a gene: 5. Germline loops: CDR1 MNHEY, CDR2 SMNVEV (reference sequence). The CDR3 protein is CASTLTGGNTEAFF. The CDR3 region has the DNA TGTGCCAGCACCTTAACAGGGGGCAACACTGAAGCTTTCTTT.

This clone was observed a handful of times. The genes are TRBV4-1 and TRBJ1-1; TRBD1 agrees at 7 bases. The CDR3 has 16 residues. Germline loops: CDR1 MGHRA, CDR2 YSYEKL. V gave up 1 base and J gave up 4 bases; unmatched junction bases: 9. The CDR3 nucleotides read TGCGCCAGCAGCCAAGGAACCCTCCGGGACAGCACTGAAGCTTTCTTT. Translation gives CASSQGTLRDSTEAFF.

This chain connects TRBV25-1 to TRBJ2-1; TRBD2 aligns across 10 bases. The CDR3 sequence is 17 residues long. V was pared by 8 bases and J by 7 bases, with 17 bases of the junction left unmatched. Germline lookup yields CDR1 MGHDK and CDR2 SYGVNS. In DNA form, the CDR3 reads TGTGCCAGCCGACCCAGCGGGAGGGGCTTTTCATTTAATGAGCAGTTCTTC. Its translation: CASRPSGRGFSFNEQFF.

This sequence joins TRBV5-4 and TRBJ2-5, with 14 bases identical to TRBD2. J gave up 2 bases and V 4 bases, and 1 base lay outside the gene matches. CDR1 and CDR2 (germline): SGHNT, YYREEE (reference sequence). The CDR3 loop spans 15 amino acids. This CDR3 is CASSRTSGGQETQYF. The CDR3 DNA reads TGTGCCAGCAGCCGGACTAGCGGGGGGCAAGAGACCCAGTACTTC.

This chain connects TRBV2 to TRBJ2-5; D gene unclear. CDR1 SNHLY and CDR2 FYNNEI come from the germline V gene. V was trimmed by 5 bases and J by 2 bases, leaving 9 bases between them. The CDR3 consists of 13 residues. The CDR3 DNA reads TGTGCCAGCAGTACACATGAACAAGAGACCCAGTACTTC. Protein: CASSTHEQETQYF.

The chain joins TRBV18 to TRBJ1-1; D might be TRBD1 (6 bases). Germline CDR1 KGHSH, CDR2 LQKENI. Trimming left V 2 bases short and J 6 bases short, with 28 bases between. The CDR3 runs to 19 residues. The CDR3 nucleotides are TGTGCCAGCTCACCAGTCCGGGCGAGGGGCCCACCTGAGGGGGCTGAAGCTTTCTTT. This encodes CASSPVRARGPPEGAEAFF.

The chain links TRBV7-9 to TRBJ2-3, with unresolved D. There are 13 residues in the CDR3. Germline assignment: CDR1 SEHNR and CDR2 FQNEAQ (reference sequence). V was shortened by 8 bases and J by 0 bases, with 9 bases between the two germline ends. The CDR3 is CASSLVSTDTQYF. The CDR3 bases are TGTGCCAGCTCTCTAGTGAGCACAGATACGCAGTATTTT.

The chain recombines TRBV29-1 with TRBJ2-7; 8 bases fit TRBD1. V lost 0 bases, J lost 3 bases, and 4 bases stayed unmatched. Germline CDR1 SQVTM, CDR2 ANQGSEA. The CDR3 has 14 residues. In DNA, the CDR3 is TGCAGCGTTGAAGATGGTACAGGGGGCTACGAGCAGTACTTC. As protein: CSVEDGTGGYEQYF.

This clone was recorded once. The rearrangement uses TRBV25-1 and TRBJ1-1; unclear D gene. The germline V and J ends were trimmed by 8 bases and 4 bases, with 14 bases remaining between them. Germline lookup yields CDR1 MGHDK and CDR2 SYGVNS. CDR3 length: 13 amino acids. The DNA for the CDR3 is TGTGCCAGCTGTGGATCGGGGATCACTGAAGCTTTCTTT. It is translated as CASCGSGITEAFF.

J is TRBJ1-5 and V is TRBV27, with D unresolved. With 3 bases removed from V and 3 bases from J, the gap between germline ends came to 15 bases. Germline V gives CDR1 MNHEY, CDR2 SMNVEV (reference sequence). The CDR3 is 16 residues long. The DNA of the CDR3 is TGTGCCAGCAGTTTTGGAGGGATCGGGCCCAATCAGCCCCAGCATTTT. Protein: CASSFGGIGPNQPQHF.

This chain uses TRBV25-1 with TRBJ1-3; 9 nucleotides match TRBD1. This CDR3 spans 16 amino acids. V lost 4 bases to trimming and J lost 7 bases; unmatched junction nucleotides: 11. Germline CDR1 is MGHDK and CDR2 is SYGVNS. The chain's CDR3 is CASSGALWTGENTIYF. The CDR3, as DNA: TGTGCCAGCAGTGGGGCCCTTTGGACAGGGGAGAACACCATATATTTT.

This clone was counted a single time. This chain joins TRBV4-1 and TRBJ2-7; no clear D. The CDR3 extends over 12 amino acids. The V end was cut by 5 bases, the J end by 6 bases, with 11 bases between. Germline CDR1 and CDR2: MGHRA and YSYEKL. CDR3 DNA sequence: TGCGCCAGCAGCGGCCTTTCTCGCGAGCAGTACTTC. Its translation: CASSGLSREQYF.

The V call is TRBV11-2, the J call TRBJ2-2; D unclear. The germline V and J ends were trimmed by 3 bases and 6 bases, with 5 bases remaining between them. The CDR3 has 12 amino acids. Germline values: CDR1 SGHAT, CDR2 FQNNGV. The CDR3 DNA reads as TGTGCCAGCAGCTTCCGTTCCGGGGAGCTGTTTTTT. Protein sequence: CASSFRSGELFF.